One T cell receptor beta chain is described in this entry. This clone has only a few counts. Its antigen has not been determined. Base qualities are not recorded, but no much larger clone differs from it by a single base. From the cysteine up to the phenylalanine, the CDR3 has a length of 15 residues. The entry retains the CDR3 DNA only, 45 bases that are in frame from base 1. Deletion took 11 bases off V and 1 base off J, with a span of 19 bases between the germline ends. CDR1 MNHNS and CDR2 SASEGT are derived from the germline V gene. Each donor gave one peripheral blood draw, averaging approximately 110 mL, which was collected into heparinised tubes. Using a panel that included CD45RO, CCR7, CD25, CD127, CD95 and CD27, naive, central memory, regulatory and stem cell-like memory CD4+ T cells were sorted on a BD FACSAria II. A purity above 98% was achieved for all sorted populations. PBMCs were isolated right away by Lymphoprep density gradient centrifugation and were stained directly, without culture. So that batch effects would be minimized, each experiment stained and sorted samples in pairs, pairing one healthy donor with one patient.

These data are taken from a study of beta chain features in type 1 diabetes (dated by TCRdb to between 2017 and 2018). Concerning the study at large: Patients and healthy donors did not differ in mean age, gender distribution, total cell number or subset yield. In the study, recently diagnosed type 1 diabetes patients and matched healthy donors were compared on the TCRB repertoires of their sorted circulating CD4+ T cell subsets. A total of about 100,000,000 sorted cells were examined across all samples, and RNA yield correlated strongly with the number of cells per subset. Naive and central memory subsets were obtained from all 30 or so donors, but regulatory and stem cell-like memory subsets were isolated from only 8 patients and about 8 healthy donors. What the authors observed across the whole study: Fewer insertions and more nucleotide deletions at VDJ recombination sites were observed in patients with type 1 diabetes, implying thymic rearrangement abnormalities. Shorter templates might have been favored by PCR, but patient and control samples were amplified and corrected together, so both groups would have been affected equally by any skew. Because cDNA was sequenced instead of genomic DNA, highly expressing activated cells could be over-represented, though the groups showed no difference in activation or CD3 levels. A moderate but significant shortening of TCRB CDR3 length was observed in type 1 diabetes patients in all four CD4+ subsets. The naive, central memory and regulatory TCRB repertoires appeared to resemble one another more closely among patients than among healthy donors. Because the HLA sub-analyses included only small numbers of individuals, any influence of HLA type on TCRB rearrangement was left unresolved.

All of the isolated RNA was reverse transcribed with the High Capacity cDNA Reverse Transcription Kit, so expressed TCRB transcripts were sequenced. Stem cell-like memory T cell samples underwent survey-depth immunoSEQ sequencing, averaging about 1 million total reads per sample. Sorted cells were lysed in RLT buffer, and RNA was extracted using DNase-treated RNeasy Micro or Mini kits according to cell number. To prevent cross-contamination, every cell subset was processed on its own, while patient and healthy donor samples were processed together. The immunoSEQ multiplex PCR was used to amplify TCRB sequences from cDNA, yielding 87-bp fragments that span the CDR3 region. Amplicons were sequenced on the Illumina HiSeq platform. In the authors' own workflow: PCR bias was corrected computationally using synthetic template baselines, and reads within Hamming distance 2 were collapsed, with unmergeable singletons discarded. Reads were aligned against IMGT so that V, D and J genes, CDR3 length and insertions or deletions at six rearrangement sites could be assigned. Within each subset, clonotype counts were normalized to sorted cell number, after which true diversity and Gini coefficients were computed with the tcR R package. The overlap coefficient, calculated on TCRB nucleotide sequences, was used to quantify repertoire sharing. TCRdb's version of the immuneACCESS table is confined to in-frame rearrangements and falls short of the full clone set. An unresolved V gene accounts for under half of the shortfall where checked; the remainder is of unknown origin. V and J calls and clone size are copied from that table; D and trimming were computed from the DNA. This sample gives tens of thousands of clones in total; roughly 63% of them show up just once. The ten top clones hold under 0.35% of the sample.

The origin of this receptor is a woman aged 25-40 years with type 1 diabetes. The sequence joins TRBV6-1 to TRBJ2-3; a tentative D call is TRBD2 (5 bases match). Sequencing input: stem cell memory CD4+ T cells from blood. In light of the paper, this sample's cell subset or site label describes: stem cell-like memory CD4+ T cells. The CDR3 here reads CAAAGSGRGTDTQYF. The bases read TGTGCCGCTGCTGGATCGGGAAGGGGCACAGATACGCAGTATTTT.